A selection of T cell receptor beta chains follows, all from one sample in a study of cytomegalovirus exposure and HLA in healthy donors. Assay used: immunoSEQ multiplex PCR; TCRdb lists only in-frame clones, some missing. Of under 250,000 clones detected, roughly 80% appear once; the ten largest clones hold around 6%. Sequenced input: PBMCs. The origin of the receptors is a middle-aged man in good health and CMV-seropositive. Each CDR3 is given with its conserved first and last residue.

>TRBJ2-1|TRBV19
CASSLTSGRPLSYNEQFF
>TRBJ2-1|TRBV6-5
CASSFQQLSKEEFF
>TRBJ1-4|TRBV6-1
CASSEFRGRGGEKLFF
>TRBJ2-5|TRBV9
CASSVRSLAGVETQYF
>TRBJ2-1|TRBV30
CAWTELADYNEQFF
>TRBJ2-7|TRBV7-9
CASSFALGTSDEQYF
>TRBJ2-2|TRBV11-2
CASSFHNSFAGELFF
>TRBJ1-2|TRBV6-5
CASSYTDRGSHGYTF
>TRBJ2-3|TRBV5-6
CASSLELAGADTQYF
>TRBJ1-5|TRBV4-1
CASSQEVVPRRGQPQHF
>TRBJ1-4|TRBV9
CASSADRGANEKLFF
>TRBJ2-3|TRBV7-2
CASSSSGLTDTQYF
>TRBJ1-1|TRBV7-8
CAVGDIAEAFF
>TRBJ1-5|TRBV29-1
CSVSSGISNQPQHF
>TRBJ2-2|TRBV9
CASSVAGVAGELFF
>TRBJ2-1|TRBV29-1
CSAWTSGRANNEQFF